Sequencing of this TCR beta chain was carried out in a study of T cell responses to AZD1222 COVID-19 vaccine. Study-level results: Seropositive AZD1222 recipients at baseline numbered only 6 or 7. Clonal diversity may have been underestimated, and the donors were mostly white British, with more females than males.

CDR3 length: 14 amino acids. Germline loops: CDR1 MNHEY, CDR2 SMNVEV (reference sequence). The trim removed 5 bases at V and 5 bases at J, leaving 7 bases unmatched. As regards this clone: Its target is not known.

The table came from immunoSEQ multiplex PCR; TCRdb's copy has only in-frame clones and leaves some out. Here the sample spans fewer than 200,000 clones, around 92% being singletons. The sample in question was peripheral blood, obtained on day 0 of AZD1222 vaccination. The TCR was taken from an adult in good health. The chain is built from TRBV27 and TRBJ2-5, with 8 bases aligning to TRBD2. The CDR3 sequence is CASSPERGWETQYF. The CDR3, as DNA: TGTGCCAGCAGTCCTGAGCGGGGGTGGGAGACCCAGTACTTC.